A single sample gave rise to the 30 T cell receptor beta chains below, sequenced in a study of blood T cell repertoires in COVID-19. Method: immunoSEQ multiplex PCR; TCRdb's copy keeps in-frame clones and lacks some. The sample carries about 170,000 clones, roughly 85% recorded once. The specimen was peripheral blood. These TCRs come from a human donor with acute or convalescent COVID-19. The donor label of this sample is uncertain.

The CDR3 loop reads CASSMNINYGYTF. The CDR3 nucleotides read TGTGCCAGTAGTATGAACATCAACTATGGCTACACCTTC. V is TRBV19 and J is TRBJ1-2; D remains ambiguous. The CDR3 contains 13 residues. Germline values: CDR1 LNHDA, CDR2 SQIVND (reference sequence). V shed 3 bases and J shed 2 bases, with 7 bases lying between them. Drawing the rest from reference TRBV19 and TRBJ1-2, the complete variable domain is DGGITQSPKYLFRKEGQNVTLSCEQNLNHDAMYWYRQDPGQGLRLIYYSQIVNDFQKGDIAEGYSVSREKKESFPLTVTSAQKNPTAFYLCASSMNINYGYTFGSGTRLTVV.

This clone was seen a handful of times. The rearrangement links TRBV3-1 (or the pseudogene TRBV3-2) to TRBJ1-5; no firm D call. The CDR3 runs to 16 residues. Germline values: CDR1 LGHDT, CDR2 YNNKEL (reference sequence). Trimming left V 1 base short and J 6 bases short, with 16 bases between. In DNA, the CDR3 is TGTGCCAGCAGCCAAGGGGGTGGAGGGTTGGCTCAGCCCCAGCATTTT. As protein: CASSQGGGGLAQPQHF.

V gene TRBV5-5 combines with J gene TRBJ2-3, with 11 bases aligning to TRBD1. The CDR3 consists of 17 residues. The J segment lost 3 bases and the V segment lost 1 base, leaving 7 bases of the junction unmatched. Germline values: CDR1 SGHKS, CDR2 YYEKEE (reference sequence). The CDR3 loop is CASSLWTGGRYTDTQYF. CDR3 DNA sequence: TGTGCCAGCAGCTTGTGGACAGGGGGCCGGTATACAGATACGCAGTATTTT.

In this sample, this clone turned up a few times. The chain combines TRBV2 with TRBJ1-2, with a tentative D call TRBD1 (5 bases). Germline V gives CDR1 SNHLY, CDR2 FYNNEI. The CDR3 sequence is 14 residues long. V lost 4 bases to trimming and J lost 4 bases, with 13 bases between them. The CDR3 region is CASSVGQGTYGYTF. In nucleotides, the CDR3 is TGTGCCAGCAGTGTTGGGCAGGGCACCTATGGCTACACCTTC.

By its share, this clone is medium-sized. The chain carries TRBV7-9 and TRBJ1-4, with 9 bases lining up with TRBD1. V lost 1 base to trimming and J lost 3 bases; unmatched junction nucleotides: 9. CDR1 is SEHNR and CDR2 is FQNEAQ in the germline V gene (reference sequence). There are 18 residues in the CDR3. The CDR3: CASSLEATGGRSNEKLFF. In nucleotides, the CDR3 is TGTGCCAGCAGCTTAGAGGCCACAGGGGGCAGGTCTAATGAAAAACTGTTTTTT.

This clone was observed a single time. The J gene is TRBJ1-2, the V gene TRBV18, with TRBD1 matching over 8 bases. The CDR3 runs to 15 residues. V lost 4 bases and J lost 0; bases outside the gene matches: 4. Germline lookup yields CDR1 KGHSH and CDR2 LQKENI. The CDR3 here is CASSLTGVTNYGYTF. For the CDR3, the DNA is TGTGCCAGCTCACTGACAGGGGTTACTAACTATGGCTACACCTTC.

The rearrangement joins TRBV28 to TRBJ2-7; tentatively, D is TRBD1 (5 bases). This CDR3 is built from 16 residues. Germline V lookup: CDR1 MDHEN, CDR2 SYDVKM. Trimming left V 2 bases short and J 6 bases short, with 20 bases between. The CDR3 nucleotides read TGTGCCAGCAGTTTAATCGGTAAAGGGGTGAAGTCCGAGCAGTACTTC. This gives the protein CASSLIGKGVKSEQYF.

The genes are TRBV3-1 (or the pseudogene TRBV3-2) and TRBJ1-5; perhaps TRBD1 as D (5 bases). The CDR3 spans 14 residues. Trimming took off 1 base at V and 6 bases at J, with 10 bases between the two ends. Germline V gene lookup returns CDR1 LGHDT and CDR2 YNNKEL (reference sequence). Here the CDR3 reads CASSQGGGRQPQHF. The CDR3 DNA is TGTGCCAGCAGCCAAGGCGGGGGTCGTCAGCCCCAGCATTTT.

This sequence joins TRBV5-1 and TRBJ2-1; D not certain. Trimming stripped 0 bases from V and 6 bases from J, with 16 bases between. The CDR3 extends over 16 amino acids. The germline V gene has CDR1 SGHRS and CDR2 YFSETQ. The CDR3 DNA follows: TGCGCCAGCAGCTTGGCCCAAGGTCCTCGGGTCAATGAGCAGTTCTTC. Translated, it gives CASSLAQGPRVNEQFF.

The chain joins TRBV5-1 to TRBJ1-2, with 7 nucleotides matching TRBD1. Germline CDR1 and CDR2: SGHRS and YFSETQ. CDR3 length: 15 residues. The junction had 6 bases not matched to a gene; V was cut back by 4 bases and J by 0 bases. The CDR3 DNA sequence: TGCGCCAGCAGCCAACTGGACAGGCCTAACTATGGCTACACCTTC. Translated, it gives CASSQLDRPNYGYTF.

J is TRBJ2-7 and V is TRBV3-1 (or the pseudogene TRBV3-2); 8 bases fit TRBD2. Germline lookup yields CDR1 LGHDT and CDR2 YNNKEL (reference sequence). The CDR3 spans 15 residues. Trimming cost V 4 bases and J 2 bases; bases outside gene matches: 7. The CDR3 DNA is TGTGCCAGCAGCCGATCGGGGACTAGACCCTACGAGCAGTACTTC. This codes for CASSRSGTRPYEQYF.

The CDR3 protein is CASSLNTGEAFF. The DNA for the CDR3 is TGTGCCAGCAGCTTAAACACCGGGGAAGCTTTCTTT. J is TRBJ1-1 and V is TRBV7-3; no firm D call. This CDR3 spans 12 amino acids. V was clipped by 1 base and J by 8 bases, with 8 bases between them. Germline V gene lookup returns CDR1 SGHTA and CDR2 FQGTGA.

This chain links TRBV3-1 (or the pseudogene TRBV3-2) with TRBJ2-5, with TRBD2 matching 8 bases. This CDR3 comprises 16 residues. Trimming cost V 1 base and J 0 bases; bases outside gene matches: 4. The V gene's germline CDR1 is LGHDT and CDR2 YNNKEL (reference sequence). CDR3 sequence: CASSQGSGIYQETQYF. CDR3 in DNA: TGTGCCAGCAGCCAAGGTAGCGGGATCTACCAAGAGACCCAGTACTTC.

This clone turned up a few times. The chain is built from TRBV19 and TRBJ2-7; tentative D call: TRBD1 (6 bases). The V end was cut by 5 bases, the J end by 4 bases, with 15 bases between. This CDR3 region has 14 residues. The germline V gene has CDR1 LNHDA and CDR2 SQIVND (reference sequence). This chain's CDR3 is CASSSRGTGYEQYF. The CDR3 region has the DNA TGTGCCAGTAGTTCACGTGGAACAGGGTACGAGCAGTACTTC.

Only one count was recorded for this clone. This chain joins TRBV9 and TRBJ1-5; D uncertain. The germline V gene has CDR1 SGDLS and CDR2 YYNGEE. V was pared by 0 bases and J by 6 bases, with 10 bases between. The CDR3 runs 14 residues. The CDR3 here is CASSVGGYGQPQHF. The CDR3 bases are TGTGCCAGCAGCGTAGGAGGGTATGGTCAGCCCCAGCATTTT.

This chain joins TRBV6-5 and TRBJ1-4; 7 bases align to TRBD1. The germline gives CDR1 MNHEY, CDR2 SVGAGI. V was clipped by 5 bases and J by 6 bases; unmatched bases: 9. The CDR3 has 15 amino acids. The DNA for the CDR3 is TGTGCCAGCAGTAGAGGGGCAGGGGGAGATGAAAAACTGTTTTTT. It yields the protein CASSRGAGGDEKLFF.

V usage is TRBV11-2 and J usage is TRBJ1-1; D ambiguous. The CDR3 length is 15 residues. Trimming left V 5 bases short and J 4 bases short, with 17 bases between. Germline CDR1 reads SGHAT; CDR2 reads FQNNGV. The CDR3 nucleotides read TGTGCCAGCAGCCCACAGACAAGAATAAGCACTGAAGCTTTCTTT. Its translation: CASSPQTRISTEAFF.

The chain carries TRBV27 and TRBJ2-1; 9 bases agree with TRBD1. This CDR3 has 18 amino acids. J lost 4 bases, V lost 4 bases, and 14 bases had no gene match. CDR1 MNHEY and CDR2 SMNVEV come from the germline V gene (reference sequence). CDR3 protein: CASSSVYAGDREYNEQFF. CDR3 DNA: TGTGCCAGCAGTTCGGTTTACGCGGGGGACAGGGAATACAATGAGCAGTTCTTC.

The genes are TRBV7-2 and TRBJ1-3; 9 bases agree with TRBD1. The CDR3 length is 17 residues. Trimming removed 3 bases from V and 3 bases from J; junction bases left unmatched: 9. Germline-derived CDR1 and CDR2 are SGHTA and FQGNSA. The CDR3 spells CASSLNTGTGFGNTIYF. CDR3 DNA: TGTGCCAGCAGCTTGAACACCGGGACAGGGTTTGGAAACACCATATATTTT.

The chain links TRBV3-1 (or the pseudogene TRBV3-2) to TRBJ2-1, with a weak D call TRBD2 (6 bases). This CDR3 spans 17 amino acids. Looked up from germline, CDR1 is LGHDT and CDR2 is YNNKEL (reference sequence). The V gene lost 4 bases and the J gene lost 9 bases, with 25 bases spanning the gap. CDR3 amino acids: CASSLKFGGVRRGEQFF. The CDR3 DNA sequence: TGTGCCAGCAGCCTGAAATTCGGCGGAGTCCGGCGGGGTGAGCAGTTCTTC.

This rearrangement joins TRBV30 to TRBJ1-2; D might be TRBD1 (6 bases). The V gene's germline CDR1 is GTSNPN and CDR2 SVGIG (reference sequence). There are 14 residues in the CDR3. V lost 3 bases to trimming and J lost 5 bases, with 16 bases between them. The CDR3 DNA is TGTGCCTGGAGCAAAGACAGGCCAATATATGGCTACACCTTC. Its translation: CAWSKDRPIYGYTF. Full variable domain (remainder filled in from reference TRBV30 and TRBJ1-2): SQTIHQWPATLVQPVGSPLSLECTVEGTSNPNLYWYRQAAGRGLQLLFYSVGIGQISSEVPQNLSASRPQDRQFILSSKKLLLSDSGFYLCAWSKDRPIYGYTFGSGTRLTVV.

The chain couples TRBV6-2 or TRBV6-3 to TRBJ1-5, with 7 bases aligning to TRBD1. The CDR3 extends over 13 amino acids. V was clipped by 5 bases and J by 5 bases; unmatched bases: 3. From germline, CDR1 is MNHEY and CDR2 SVGEGT. The CDR3 DNA is TGTGCCAGCAGTGACAGGGCCCATCAGCCCCAGCATTTT. It specifies CASSDRAHQPQHF.

The chain has TRBV4-2 and TRBJ2-7; the match to TRBD1 covers 9 bases. This CDR3 contains 16 residues. Trimming at V came to 3 bases and at J to 0 bases, leaving 6 bases not matched to a gene. Germline V gene data show CDR1 as LGHNA and CDR2 as YNFKEQ. CDR3 region: CASSHPGTGSSYEQYF. For the CDR3, the DNA is TGTGCCAGCAGCCACCCCGGGACAGGGAGCTCCTACGAGCAGTACTTC.

This clone was recorded a few times. The rearrangement links TRBV9 to TRBJ2-5; the match to TRBD1 covers 8 bases. The CDR3 has 15 residues. V shed 3 bases, J shed 4 bases, and the junction held 8 bases outside the gene matches. The germline gives CDR1 SGDLS, CDR2 YYNGEE. CDR3 sequence: CASSGTRGRGETQYF. The CDR3 DNA is TGTGCCAGCAGCGGAACCAGGGGGCGGGGAGAGACCCAGTACTTC.

V and J are TRBV5-1 and TRBJ2-2, with 8 bases aligning to TRBD1. The CDR3 loop spans 16 amino acids. V lost 4 bases and J lost 4; bases outside the gene matches: 9. Germline loops: CDR1 SGHRS, CDR2 YFSETQ. The CDR3 reads CASSVGQGRSTGELFF. CDR3 nucleotide sequence: TGCGCCAGCAGCGTTGGACAGGGTCGGAGCACCGGGGAGCTGTTTTTT.

The chain recombines TRBV7-6 with TRBJ1-5; TRBD1 aligns across 7 bases. Unmatched junction bases numbered 6, after V lost 6 bases and J lost 4 bases. The CDR3 sequence is 14 residues long. Germline CDR1 reads SGHVS; CDR2 reads FNYEAQ. CDR3 sequence reads: CASSSGTANQPQHF. The CDR3 nucleotides are TGTGCCAGCAGTTCCGGGACAGCAAATCAGCCCCAGCATTTT.

The chain uses TRBV5-8 and TRBJ2-1; possibly TRBD1 for D (5 bases). Germline CDR1 and CDR2: SGHTS and YDEGEE. This CDR3 has 17 residues. Trimming removed 4 bases from V and 0 bases from J, with 17 bases in between. CDR3 sequence (DNA): TGTGCCAGCAGCCCTACAGGAGCCCGGAGCTCCTACAATGAGCAGTTCTTC. Translating it yields CASSPTGARSSYNEQFF.

The genes are TRBV7-2 and TRBJ1-6, with D possibly being TRBD1 (5 bases). Trimming cost V 5 bases and J 4 bases, with 18 bases left between them. CDR1 and CDR2 from the germline V gene are SGHTA and FQGNSA. The CDR3 length is 17 residues. The CDR3 DNA follows: TGTGCCAGCAGCCCCCCGTGGGAGGGGCCATATAATTCACCCCTCCACTTT. It specifies CASSPPWEGPYNSPLHF.

The rearrangement links TRBV4-2 to TRBJ1-3; D call uncertain. Germline V gene data show CDR1 as LGHNA and CDR2 as YNFKEQ. The CDR3 has 15 residues. The V end lost 0 bases, the J end lost 1 base, and 7 bases lay between the germline ends. In DNA, the CDR3 is TGTGCCAGCAGCCAAGATCGAGGGTCTGGAAACACCATATATTTT. It codes for CASSQDRGSGNTIYF.

The chain is built from TRBV9 and TRBJ1-3; TRBD1 matches at 12 bases. V lost 0 bases and J lost 7; bases outside the gene matches: 11. CDR3 length: 18 amino acids. The germline V gene encodes CDR1 SGDLS and CDR2 YYNGEE. The CDR3 coding sequence is TGTGCCAGCAGCGTAGGATCGGGTGCGGGACAGGGGGCGAACACCATATATTTT. This sequence encodes CASSVGSGAGQGANTIYF.